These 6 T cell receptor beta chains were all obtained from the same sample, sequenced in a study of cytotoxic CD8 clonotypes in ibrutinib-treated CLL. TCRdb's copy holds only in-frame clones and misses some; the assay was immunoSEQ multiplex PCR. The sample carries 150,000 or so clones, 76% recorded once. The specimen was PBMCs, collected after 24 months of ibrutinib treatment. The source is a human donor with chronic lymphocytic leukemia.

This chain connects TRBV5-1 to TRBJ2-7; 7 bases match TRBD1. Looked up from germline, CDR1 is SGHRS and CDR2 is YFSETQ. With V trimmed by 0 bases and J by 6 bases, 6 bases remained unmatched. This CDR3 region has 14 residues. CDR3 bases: TGCGCCAGCAGCTTGGGGCAGGGGGTCGGCGAGCAGTACTTC. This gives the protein CASSLGQGVGEQYF. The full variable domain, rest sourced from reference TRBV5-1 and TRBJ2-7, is KAGVTQTPRYLIKTRGQQVTLSCSPISGHRSVSWYQQTPGQGLQFLFEYFSETQRNKGNFPGRFSGRQFSNSRSEMNVSTLELGDSALYLCASSLGQGVGEQYFGPGTRLTVT.

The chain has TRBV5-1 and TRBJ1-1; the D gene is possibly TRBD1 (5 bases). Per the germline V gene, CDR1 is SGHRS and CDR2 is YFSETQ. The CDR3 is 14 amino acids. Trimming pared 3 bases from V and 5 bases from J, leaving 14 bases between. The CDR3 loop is CASSSDPGGTEAFF. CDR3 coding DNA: TGCGCCAGCAGCTCCGATCCGGGGGGGACTGAAGCTTTCTTT.

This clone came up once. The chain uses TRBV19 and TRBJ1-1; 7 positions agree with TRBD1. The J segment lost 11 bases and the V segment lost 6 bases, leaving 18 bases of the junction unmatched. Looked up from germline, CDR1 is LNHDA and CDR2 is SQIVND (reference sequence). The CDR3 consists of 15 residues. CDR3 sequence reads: CASRDNQNRGPDAFF. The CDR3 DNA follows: TGTGCCAGTAGGGATAACCAGAACAGGGGCCCAGATGCTTTCTTT.

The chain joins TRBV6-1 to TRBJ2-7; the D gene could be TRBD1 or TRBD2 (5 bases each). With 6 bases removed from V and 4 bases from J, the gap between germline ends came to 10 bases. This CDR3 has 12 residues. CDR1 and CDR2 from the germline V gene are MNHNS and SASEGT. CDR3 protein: CASRGDRYEQYF. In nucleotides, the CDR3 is TGTGCCAGCAGGGGGGACCGATACGAGCAGTACTTC.

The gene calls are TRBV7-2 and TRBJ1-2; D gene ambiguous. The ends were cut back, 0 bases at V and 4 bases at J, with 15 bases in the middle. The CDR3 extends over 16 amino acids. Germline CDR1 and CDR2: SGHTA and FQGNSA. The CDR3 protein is CASSLASGPASYGYTF. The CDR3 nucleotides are TGTGCCAGCAGCTTAGCAAGCGGACCGGCGTCCTATGGCTACACCTTC.

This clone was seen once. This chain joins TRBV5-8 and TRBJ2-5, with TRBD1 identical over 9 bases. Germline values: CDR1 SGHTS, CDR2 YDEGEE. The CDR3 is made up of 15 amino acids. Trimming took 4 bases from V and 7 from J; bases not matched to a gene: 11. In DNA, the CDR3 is TGTGCCAGCAGCCGTACCGGGACAGGGCTTTTGACCCAGTACTTC. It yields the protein CASSRTGTGLLTQYF.